The sequence of this T cell receptor beta chain was determined in a study of blood T cell repertoires in COVID-19. Study as a whole: Sites in the United States, Italy and Spain provided acute and convalescent COVID-19 samples.

Produced via immunoSEQ multiplex PCR; TCRdb's table is partial and in-frame only. The sample holds under 130,000 clones, approximately 84% seen once. This TCR was sampled from a human donor in a cohort sampled during active COVID-19. Material for sequencing was peripheral blood.

The CDR3, as DNA: TGTGCCAGCAGCTTAGAGGGTCTCGATGAGCAGTTCTTC. This translates into CASSLEGLDEQFF. V and J are TRBV7-3 and TRBJ2-1; D might be TRBD2 (5 bases). This CDR3 has 13 residues. Deletions cut 2 bases from V and 8 bases from J, with 10 bases between. Germline V gene lookup returns CDR1 SGHTA and CDR2 FQGTGA.